This T cell receptor (beta chain) originates from a study of T cell responses to AZD1222 COVID-19 vaccine. General observations from the study: The sample set comprised mostly white British donors with more females, and clonal diversity was possibly underestimated.

Repertoires were generated with immunoSEQ multiplex PCR, while TCRdb's copy carries only in-frame clones and drops some. The sample carries 150,000 to 200,000 clones, around 90% recorded once. Remarks on this clone: The target antigen is unknown.

This CDR3 comprises 15 residues. V lost 4 bases to trimming and J lost 4 bases; unmatched junction nucleotides: 6. Germline V lookup: CDR1 MRHNA, CDR2 SNTAGT. This material consisted of peripheral blood, taken 28 days after the second AZD1222 dose. The V call is TRBV6-4, the J call TRBJ1-2, with TRBD1 identical over 10 bases. This receptor was obtained from an adult who received the AZD1222 COVID-19 vaccine. The CDR3 loop is CASSARTGGPYGYTF. Here the CDR3 DNA reads TGTGCCAGCAGTGCCCGGACAGGGGGGCCCTATGGCTACACCTTC.